These 18 T cell receptor beta chains originate from one sample sequenced in a study of T-cell memory formation after mild COVID-19. From the 5' RACE reads, TCRdb called clonotypes with MiXCR, one entry per CDR3 protein. The repertoire holds a few hundred thousand distinct CDR3 sequences, with roughly 21% as singletons. Material for sequencing was PBMCs or a T cell subset sorted from them (not recorded which). These receptor sequences come from a young man who had mild COVID-19 (a few samples of this study predate the infection). Cell type and time point are not known.

The genes are TRBV27 and TRBJ1-1, with TRBD1 as a possible D gene (5 bases). Between the trimmed V and J ends, which lost 3 bases and 6 bases, there was a span of 17 bases. The germline V gene has CDR1 MNHEY and CDR2 SMNVEV (reference sequence). The CDR3 is made up of 15 amino acids. This CDR3 reads CASSFGGDGSAEAFF. CDR3 sequence (DNA): TGTGCCAGCAGTTTCGGGGGGGATGGTTCAGCTGAAGCTTTCTTT.

The CDR3 sequence: CASSRRQGNLRGGYTF. CDR3 nucleotide sequence: TGTGCCAGCAGCCGTCGTCAGGGAAACTTAAGGGGAGGCTACACCTTC. This sequence joins TRBV11-2 and TRBJ1-2, with D possibly being TRBD1 (5 bases). Germline CDR1 reads SGHAT; CDR2 reads FQNNGV. V was shortened by 5 bases and J by 8 bases, with 24 bases between the two germline ends. This CDR3 spans 16 amino acids.

This clonotype appeared a few times. The chain uses TRBV19 and TRBJ2-2; D is possibly TRBD2 (6 bases). The V end was cut by 1 base, the J end by 5 bases, with 8 bases between. The CDR3 extends over 14 amino acids. Germline CDR1 and CDR2: LNHDA and SQIVND (reference sequence). The CDR3 is CASSIAAGTGELFF. CDR3 nucleotide sequence: TGTGCCAGTAGTATAGCGGCGGGAACCGGGGAGCTGTTTTTT.

The rearrangement joins TRBV5-1 to TRBJ2-7; 9 nucleotides line up with TRBD1. Germline V gene lookup returns CDR1 SGHRS and CDR2 YFSETQ. V gave up 1 base and J gave up 6 bases; unmatched junction bases: 8. The CDR3 covers 15 residues. CDR3 protein: CASSLRGTGYLEQYF. The DNA of the CDR3 is TGCGCCAGCAGCTTGCGCGGGACAGGGTACCTCGAGCAGTACTTC.

This clonotype showed up just a few times. The chain is built from TRBV7-9 and TRBJ2-4; 8 bases are a match to TRBD1. The CDR3 loop spans 16 amino acids. Trimming removed 5 bases from V and 1 base from J; junction bases left unmatched: 7. Germline CDR1 SEHNR, CDR2 FQNEAQ (reference sequence). The CDR3 here is CASSPSRDRAKNIQYF. The CDR3 region has the DNA TGTGCCAGCAGCCCTAGCCGGGACAGGGCCAAAAACATTCAGTACTTC.

This clonotype was observed a few times. This rearrangement joins TRBV7-2 to TRBJ2-3; D is ambiguous. The CDR3 is 14 residues long. V shed 1 base and J shed 2 bases, with 7 bases lying between them. In germline, CDR1 is SGHTA, CDR2 FQGNSA. The CDR3 DNA reads as TGTGCCAGCAGCTTAGACGGGTTCACAGATACGCAGTATTTT. Amino acid sequence: CASSLDGFTDTQYF.

This clonotype was seen a few times. The chain employs TRBV3-1 and TRBJ2-5; no clear D gene. Germline V gives CDR1 LGHDT, CDR2 YNNKEL (reference sequence). V was cut by 4 bases and J by 1 base, with 10 bases left in between. The CDR3 is 14 amino acids. The CDR3: CASSPTWIQETQYF. The CDR3 DNA is TGTGCCAGCAGCCCTACTTGGATCCAAGAGACCCAGTACTTC.

This clonotype came up a few times. The chain employs TRBV5-1 and TRBJ2-5; TRBD1 matches 8 bases. Germline CDR1 is SGHRS and CDR2 is YFSETQ. The ends lost 4 bases at V and 7 bases at J; junction bases unmatched: 9. This CDR3 is 14 amino acids long. CDR3 residues: CASSPGTGRGTQYF. The CDR3 coding sequence is TGCGCCAGCAGCCCAGGGACAGGAAGAGGGACCCAGTACTTC.

In this sample, this clonotype turned up a few times. This CDR3 reads CASSFNLTSDRWAKNIQYF. The CDR3 DNA reads as TGCGCCAGCAGCTTCAACCTCACTAGCGATCGCTGGGCCAAAAACATTCAGTACTTC. The V gene is TRBV5-1, the J gene TRBJ2-4, with 7 positions matching TRBD2. V trimming: 2 bases; J trimming: 1 base; junction bases outside the gene matches: 15. Germline V CDR1 and CDR2: SGHRS, YFSETQ. The CDR3 loop spans 19 amino acids.

In its sample, this clonotype was seen a few times. The genes are TRBV5-1 and TRBJ1-4; weak D call: TRBD1 (5 bases). The CDR3 covers 16 residues. Germline loops: CDR1 SGHRS, CDR2 YFSETQ. Trimming removed 0 bases from V and 0 bases from J, with 9 bases in between. The CDR3 loop reads CASSLGGTTTNEKLFF. CDR3 coding DNA: TGCGCCAGCAGCTTGGGAGGGACCACAACTAATGAAAAACTGTTTTTT.

This clonotype was counted only a few times. The chain has TRBV7-8 and TRBJ2-5; D is undetermined. V was clipped by 3 bases and J by 2 bases, with 13 bases between them. This CDR3 spans 15 amino acids. CDR1 and CDR2 (germline): SGHVS, FQNEAQ. As DNA, the CDR3 is TGTGCCAGCAGCTTTCACCCAGAAATACAAGAGACCCAGTACTTC. Translated, it gives CASSFHPEIQETQYF.

J is TRBJ2-1 and V is TRBV11-1, with 9 bases that match TRBD2. The V segment lost 5 bases and the J segment 4 bases; nucleotides outside the gene matches: 6. This CDR3 comprises 15 residues. Looked up from germline, CDR1 is SGHAT and CDR2 is FQDESV (reference sequence). The CDR3 coding sequence is TGTGCCAGCAGCGCGCTAGCGGGGTCGTACAATGAGCAGTTCTTC. As protein: CASSALAGSYNEQFF.

The rearrangement uses TRBV10-3 and TRBJ2-7, with a possible D match to TRBD1 (6 bases). Trimming pared 10 bases from V and 1 base from J, leaving 11 bases between. There are 12 residues in the CDR3. CDR1 and CDR2 (germline): ENHRY, SYGVKD. The CDR3 region has the DNA TGTGCCACACAAGGGGGATCCTACGAGCAGTACTTC. Its translation: CATQGGSYEQYF.

The chain employs TRBV20-1 and TRBJ2-3, with TRBD2 matching 12 bases. Germline values: CDR1 DFQATT, CDR2 SNEGSKA (reference sequence). The CDR3 extends over 17 amino acids. V trimming: 5 bases; J trimming: 3 bases; junction bases outside the gene matches: 12. CDR3 bases: TGCAGTGCTTCTCGCCCTAGCGGGGGGGCCGGGACAGATACGCAGTATTTT. The encoded protein is CSASRPSGGAGTDTQYF.

This clonotype was seen a few times. The chain couples TRBV7-3 to TRBJ2-3; D possibly uses TRBD1 or TRBD2 (6 bases each). From germline, CDR1 is SGHTA and CDR2 FQGTGA. This CDR3 is built from 15 residues. Trimming removed 2 bases at V and 5 bases at J, with 14 bases between. CDR3 sequence: CASSLFRGRLDTQYF. CDR3 coding DNA: TGTGCCAGCAGCTTATTCCGGGGGCGGTTAGATACGCAGTATTTT.

This clonotype was found many times. CDR3 sequence (DNA): TGTGCCAGCAGCTCCCTGGGGGGCAGCGGGGAGACCCAGTACTTC. Its protein product is CASSSLGGSGETQYF. This rearrangement joins TRBV7-8 to TRBJ2-5, with D perhaps being TRBD1 or TRBD2 (6 bases each). Germline values: CDR1 SGHVS, CDR2 FQNEAQ. This CDR3 contains 15 residues. V was trimmed by 4 bases and J by 5 bases, leaving 17 bases between them.

The chain joins TRBV12-3 or TRBV12-4 to TRBJ2-7; the D gene is possibly TRBD1 (6 bases). The CDR3 length is 15 residues. V dropped 0 bases and J dropped 2 bases, with 11 bases sitting between them. The CDR3 DNA sequence: TGTGCCAGCAGTTTAGCTGGGGGCTGGACCTACGAGCAGTACTTC. Translating gives CASSLAGGWTYEQYF.

This chain connects TRBV9 to TRBJ1-2; D is unclear. Trimming removed 2 bases from V and 7 bases from J, with 12 bases in between. Germline loops: CDR1 SGDLS, CDR2 YYNGEE. The CDR3 is 13 residues long. CDR3 loop: CASSVGLSGGYTF. The CDR3 region has the DNA TGTGCCAGCAGCGTGGGTCTCTCTGGTGGCTACACCTTC.